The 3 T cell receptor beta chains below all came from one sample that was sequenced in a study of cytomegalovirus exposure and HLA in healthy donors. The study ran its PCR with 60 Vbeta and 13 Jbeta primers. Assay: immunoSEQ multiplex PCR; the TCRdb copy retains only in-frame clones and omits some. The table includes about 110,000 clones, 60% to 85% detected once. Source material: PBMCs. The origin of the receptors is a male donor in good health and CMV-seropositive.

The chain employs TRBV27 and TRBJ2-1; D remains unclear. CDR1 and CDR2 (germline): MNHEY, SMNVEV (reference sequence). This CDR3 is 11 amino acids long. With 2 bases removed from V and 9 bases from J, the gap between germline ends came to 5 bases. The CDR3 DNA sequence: TGTGCCAGCAGTTTACGTAGTGAGCAGTTCTTC. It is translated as CASSLRSEQFF.

CDR3 sequence: CASSPRLAGGRYEQYF. The CDR3 bases are TGTGCCAGCAGCCCGCGACTAGCGGGAGGTCGGTACGAGCAGTACTTC. The chain carries TRBV5-4 and TRBJ2-7, with 13 bases that match TRBD2. The CDR3 has 16 residues. Germline V gives CDR1 SGHNT, CDR2 YYREEE (reference sequence). J was trimmed by 4 bases and V by 4 bases; bases with no gene match: 8.

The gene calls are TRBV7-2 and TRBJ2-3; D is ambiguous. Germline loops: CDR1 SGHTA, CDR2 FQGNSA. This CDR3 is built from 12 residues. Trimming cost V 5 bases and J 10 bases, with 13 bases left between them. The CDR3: CASSDFLGAQYF. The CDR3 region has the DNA TGTGCCAGCAGCGACTTTCTGGGTGCGCAGTATTTT.